This record covers a single T cell receptor (beta chain). The data originate from a study of metastatic and nonmetastatic thyroid tumors. Study-level information: Across peripheral blood and tumor or nodule tissue samples taken from malignant and benign thyroid patients, the repertoires were compared with one another.

Treatment of any kind had been given to no patient before thyroid surgery. As processed by the authors: What underpinned the distant-metastasis classifier for papillary thyroid cancer was the set of CDR3 differences across clinicopathological groups. TCRdb used MiXCR to call clones anew from the PCR reads. The V and J calls here are based on TCRdb, not the publication. Among about 15,000 clones listed, 20% to 30% were seen once. The source of this sequence is a female donor with papillary thyroid cancer or a benign thyroid nodule (not recorded which). Some clones in this sample may be carry-over from other donors' samples. The specimen was tumor tissue.

CDR3 sequence (DNA): TGCAGTGCTCCGCTAAACCCTTTCTATGGCTACACCTTC. Translation gives CSAPLNPFYGYTF. V and J are TRBV20-1 and TRBJ1-2; no clear D. CDR1 DFQATT and CDR2 SNEGSKA come from the germline V gene (reference sequence). Trimming shortened V by 5 bases and J by 4 bases, and 14 bases separated the two germline ends. CDR3 size: 13 residues.